What follows are 32 T cell receptor beta chains derived from one specimen sequenced in a study of OX40 agonist ivuxolimab in advanced cancers. Receptor amplification or capture employed the immunoSEQ multiplex PCR assay. This immuneACCESS table, as held by TCRdb, lists in-frame sequences with V and J called but not all clones. Of the missing ones, under half trace to an unresolved V gene in checked studies; the others have no known cause. The table for this sample lists some 45,000 clones; approximately 83% of them were counted only once. The top ten constitute about a third of the sample. The specimen comprised CD4+ or CD8+ T cells sorted from blood, sampled in a trial of the OX40 agonist ivuxolimab. The receptors stem from an adult with an advanced solid tumor such as melanoma, head and neck, liver or kidney cancer.

The chain carries TRBV7-9 and TRBJ2-5; 9 nucleotides line up with TRBD2. The CDR3 is 15 residues long. Germline CDR1 reads SEHNR; CDR2 reads FQNEAQ (reference sequence). After removal of 0 bases from V and 5 bases from J, the junction contained 4 bases not matched to a gene. CDR3 protein: CASSLASGGSETQYF. For the CDR3, the DNA is TGTGCCAGCAGCTTAGCTAGCGGGGGCTCGGAGACCCAGTACTTC.

This clone was counted a single time. J is TRBJ2-7 and V is TRBV6-6; D is tentatively TRBD1 or TRBD2 (5 bases each). V lost 2 bases, J lost 2 bases, and 13 bases lay in between. CDR3 length equals 15 residues. Germline CDR1 and CDR2: MNHNY and SVGAGI (reference sequence). CDR3 region: CASSYGEGLAYEQYF. The CDR3 DNA follows: TGTGCCAGCAGTTACGGTGAGGGGCTAGCCTACGAGCAGTACTTC.

The chain uses TRBV11-2 and TRBJ1-4; no reliable D call. The CDR3 is made up of 12 amino acids. Germline V gene lookup returns CDR1 SGHAT and CDR2 FQNNGV. The V and J ends lost 7 bases and 4 bases respectively, with 7 bases between them. The CDR3 loop is CASTRRNEKLFF. CDR3 bases: TGTGCCAGCACACGCCGTAATGAAAAACTGTTTTTT. Based on the CDR3 plus reference TRBV11-2 and TRBJ1-4, the full variable domain is EAGVAQSPRYKIIEKRQSVAFWCNPISGHATLYWYQQILGQGPKLLIQFQNNGVVDDSQLPKDRFSAERLKGVDSTLKIQPAKLEDSAVYLCASTRRNEKLFFGSGTQLSVL.

The genes are TRBV6-5 and TRBJ2-7; TRBD2 matches at 12 bases. CDR3 length: 15 residues. The germline CDR1 and CDR2 sequences are MNHEY and SVGAGI. The junction had 5 bases not matched to a gene; V was cut back by 5 bases and J by 3 bases. DNA for the CDR3: TGTGCCAGCAGTCCGCGACTAGCGGGAGTCTACGAGCAGTACTTC. Its protein product is CASSPRLAGVYEQYF.

The chain uses TRBV13 and TRBJ1-6; D possibly corresponds to TRBD1 (6 bases). Germline-derived CDR1 and CDR2 are PRHDT and FYEKMQ (reference sequence). The CDR3 runs to 13 residues. Trimming left V 5 bases short and J 8 bases short, with 10 bases between. CDR3 sequence: CASSPEGDSPLHF. CDR3 coding DNA: TGTGCCAGCAGCCCCGAGGGGGATTCACCCCTCCACTTT.

CDR3 coding DNA: TGCGCCAGCAGCCAAGGACCAGCGGGGTATCGGGAGCAGTACTTC. It translates to CASSQGPAGYREQYF. This chain connects TRBV4-1 to TRBJ2-7, with TRBD2 matching 7 bases. The CDR3 is made up of 15 amino acids. The trim removed 1 base at V and 7 bases at J, leaving 10 bases unmatched. Germline V gene sequence: CDR1 MGHRA, CDR2 YSYEKL.

The chain joins TRBV7-9 to TRBJ2-7; 8 bases match TRBD1. The CDR3 covers 17 residues. From germline, CDR1 is SEHNR and CDR2 FQNEAQ (reference sequence). The V gene end was trimmed by 5 bases and the J gene end by 4 bases; junction bases not matched to a gene: 16. The CDR3 loop reads CASSPNPGQGSVYEQYF. The DNA of the CDR3 is TGTGCCAGCAGCCCAAACCCCGGACAGGGCTCCGTTTACGAGCAGTACTTC.

The chain carries TRBV11-2 and TRBJ2-1; D may correspond to TRBD1 or TRBD2 (5 bases each). Germline CDR1 SGHAT, CDR2 FQNNGV. V was trimmed by 1 base and J by 7 bases, leaving 14 bases between them. This CDR3 has 15 amino acids. As DNA, the CDR3 is TGTGCCAGCAGCTTAGTGGACACCCCGGGGAATGAGCAGTTCTTC. Translating gives CASSLVDTPGNEQFF.

The V gene is TRBV15, the J gene TRBJ1-5; the D is unclear. Trimming left V 1 base short and J 2 bases short, with 6 bases between. The CDR3 is made up of 14 amino acids. The germline CDR1 and CDR2 sequences are LNHNV and YYDKDF (reference sequence). CDR3 in DNA: TGTGCCACCAGCAGAGGGTCTGGCAATCAGCCCCAGCATTTT. Translation gives CATSRGSGNQPQHF.

This clone ranks as hyperexpanded (1% or more). The chain uses TRBV29-1 and TRBJ2-7, with 7 bases lining up with TRBD1. CDR1 SQVTM and CDR2 ANQGSEA come from the germline V gene. J gave up 2 bases and V 6 bases, and 4 bases lay outside the gene matches. The CDR3 sequence is 12 residues long. The CDR3 here is CSVLGQAYEQYF. The CDR3 DNA reads as TGCAGCGTACTAGGACAGGCCTACGAGCAGTACTTC.

The chain joins TRBV7-9 to TRBJ2-1; TRBD2 might be the D (5 bases). This CDR3 has 13 residues. V lost 6 bases, J lost 0 bases, and 6 bases lay in between. CDR1 and CDR2 (germline): SEHNR, FQNEAQ (reference sequence). CDR3 DNA sequence: TGTGCCAGCAGTCGGGGCTCCTACAATGAGCAGTTCTTC. Its translation: CASSRGSYNEQFF.

The table lists this clone with a count of one. The chain recombines TRBV5-1 with TRBJ2-5, with 9 bases lining up with TRBD1. V was clipped by 1 base and J by 1 base; unmatched bases: 8. Germline CDR1 and CDR2: SGHRS and YFSETQ. This CDR3 contains 17 residues. The CDR3 region is CASSLRGTGISQETQYF. CDR3 nucleotide sequence: TGCGCCAGCAGCTTGAGGGGGACAGGGATCTCCCAAGAGACCCAGTACTTC.

The chain combines TRBV5-1 with TRBJ2-5; D call uncertain. The CDR3 sequence is 14 residues long. Trimming pared 4 bases from V and 3 bases from J, leaving 13 bases between. CDR1 SGHRS and CDR2 YFSETQ come from the germline V gene. CDR3 sequence: CASSKERRKETQYF. CDR3 nucleotide sequence: TGCGCCAGCAGCAAAGAACGGCGGAAAGAGACCCAGTACTTC.

The chain employs TRBV5-1 and TRBJ2-1, with 7 bases that match TRBD2. Germline V gene sequence: CDR1 SGHRS, CDR2 YFSETQ. V shed 2 bases, J shed 2 bases, and the junction held 4 bases outside the gene matches. This CDR3 contains 15 residues. CDR3 loop: CASSFRAGAYNEQFF. In nucleotides, the CDR3 is TGCGCCAGCAGCTTTCGGGCGGGGGCCTACAATGAGCAGTTCTTC.

The chain is built from TRBV14 and TRBJ2-6; D may be TRBD2 (6 bases). Germline V lookup: CDR1 SGHDN, CDR2 FVKESK. Trimming shortened V by 5 bases and J by 4 bases, and 27 bases separated the two germline ends. This CDR3 has 20 amino acids. The CDR3 DNA sequence: TGTGCCAGCAGCTCCCTCCCGGGAGCGGGTTTTCGGGCCGGGGCCAACGTCCTGACTTTC. Encoded protein: CASSSLPGAGFRAGANVLTF.

The rearrangement joins TRBV2 to TRBJ2-3; 8 bases map to TRBD1. Losses at the gene ends were 7 bases for V and 3 bases for J; bases not matched to a gene: 9. CDR1 and CDR2 (germline): SNHLY, FYNNEI. CDR3 length: 15 residues. CDR3 loop: CASKISGTGTDTQYF. In nucleotides, the CDR3 is TGTGCCAGCAAAATCTCCGGGACAGGAACAGATACGCAGTATTTT.

The rearrangement uses TRBV14 and TRBJ2-1; 13 bases fit TRBD2. Germline trimming cut 5 bases from V and 4 bases from J; bases unmatched to any gene: 8. Germline CDR1 and CDR2: SGHDN and FVKESK. This CDR3 has 17 amino acids. The CDR3 reads CASSELAGGSLYNEQFF. CDR3 DNA sequence: TGTGCCAGCAGCGAACTAGCGGGAGGGTCCCTATACAATGAGCAGTTCTTC.

This chain connects TRBV6-1 to TRBJ2-7; D tentatively fits TRBD1 or TRBD2 (5 bases each). In germline, CDR1 is MNHNS, CDR2 SASEGT. The CDR3 is 15 amino acids. V was trimmed by 6 bases and J by 1 base, leaving 16 bases between them. CDR3 DNA sequence: TGTGCCAGCAGCCCCCGGGACCCCCTATCCTACGAGCAGTACTTC. It codes for CASSPRDPLSYEQYF.

This clone was recorded once. This sequence joins TRBV9 and TRBJ2-7; D not resolved. The CDR3 is made up of 11 amino acids. Trimming stripped 4 bases from V and 5 bases from J, with 7 bases between. Per the germline V gene, CDR1 is SGDLS and CDR2 is YYNGEE. CDR3 in DNA: TGTGCCAGCAGCAAACCCCACGAGCAGTACTTC. Amino acid sequence: CASSKPHEQYF.

This chain links TRBV5-4 with TRBJ2-7; 7 nucleotides agree with TRBD1. This CDR3 is 15 amino acids long. The germline V gene has CDR1 SGHNT and CDR2 YYREEE (reference sequence). V shed 3 bases and J 2 bases; nucleotides not matched to a gene: 8. As DNA, the CDR3 is TGTGCCAGCAGCTCGACAGGGATCGAACCCTACGAGCAGTACTTC. Translating gives CASSSTGIEPYEQYF.

V gene TRBV28 combines with J gene TRBJ2-1; TRBD2 might be the D (5 bases). Trimming removed 5 bases from V and 0 bases from J, with 8 bases in between. Germline-derived CDR1 and CDR2 are MDHEN and SYDVKM. The CDR3 is 14 amino acids. The CDR3 here is CASSAGDSYNEQFF. DNA of the CDR3: TGTGCCAGCAGTGCCGGGGACTCCTACAATGAGCAGTTCTTC.

This clone was seen a single time. The CDR3, as DNA: TGTGCCAGCAGCTTGCTTGAGACAGGGGGCATAGATACGCAGTATTTT. This encodes CASSLLETGGIDTQYF. The V call is TRBV5-6, the J call TRBJ2-3, with TRBD1 matching over 10 bases. Per the germline V gene, CDR1 is SGHDT and CDR2 is YYEEEE. The CDR3 totals 16 residues. With 1 base clipped from V and 5 bases from J, the junction kept 7 bases outside the gene matches.

J is TRBJ2-5 and V is TRBV4-1; maybe TRBD2 (6 bases). CDR1 and CDR2 from the germline V gene are MGHRA and YSYEKL. The CDR3 is 17 residues long. Trimming shortened V by 2 bases and J by 1 base, and 17 bases separated the two germline ends. The CDR3 DNA reads TGCGCCAGCAGCCAATCCTGGTCTAGCGCCTTCCAAGAGACCCAGTACTTC. As protein: CASSQSWSSAFQETQYF.

The chain is built from TRBV2 and TRBJ1-4; unclear D gene. V lost 5 bases to trimming and J lost 5 bases, with 18 bases between them. Germline V gives CDR1 SNHLY, CDR2 FYNNEI. The CDR3 is 16 residues long. CDR3 region: CASSPLRQATNEKLFF. The CDR3 DNA sequence: TGTGCCAGCAGTCCGTTACGACAAGCCACAAATGAAAAACTGTTTTTT.

The gene calls are TRBV18 and TRBJ2-1; D unresolved. The V and J ends lost 0 bases and 5 bases respectively, with 2 bases between them. Germline CDR1 is KGHSH and CDR2 is LQKENI. The CDR3 covers 12 residues. For the CDR3, the DNA is TGTGCCAGCTCACCACCAAACAATGAGCAGTTCTTC. Its translation: CASSPPNNEQFF.

This chain uses TRBV4-1 with TRBJ1-1, with a tentative D call TRBD1 (5 bases). Germline-derived CDR1 and CDR2 are MGHRA and YSYEKL. This CDR3 is 16 amino acids long. The V gene lost 0 bases and the J gene lost 0 bases, with 11 bases spanning the gap. Written as DNA, the CDR3 is TGCGCCAGCAGCCAAGAGAGGGGCACTTTGAACACTGAAGCTTTCTTT. Amino acid sequence: CASSQERGTLNTEAFF.

The chain combines TRBV6-5 with TRBJ2-1, with 10 bases that match TRBD2. Per germline, CDR1 MNHEY and CDR2 SVGAGI. CDR3 length equals 15 residues. Unmatched junction bases numbered 7, after V lost 6 bases and J lost 5 bases. The CDR3, as DNA: TGTGCCAGCAGAAGCGGGGGGGCGGGACACAATGAGCAGTTCTTC. This sequence encodes CASRSGGAGHNEQFF.

The chain uses TRBV27 and TRBJ2-7, with 9 bases matching TRBD1. The CDR3 has 15 amino acids. V gave up 6 bases and J gave up 1 base; unmatched junction bases: 7. Germline V CDR1 and CDR2: MNHEY, SMNVEV (reference sequence). CDR3 sequence (DNA): TGTGCCAGCAGGAGGCCCGGGACAGGGTCCTACGAGCAGTACTTC. It codes for CASRRPGTGSYEQYF.

The rearrangement joins TRBV27 to TRBJ2-3; D not resolved. The CDR3 sequence is 14 residues long. Trimming stripped 5 bases from V and 0 bases from J, with 9 bases between. Looked up from germline, CDR1 is MNHEY and CDR2 is SMNVEV (reference sequence). The CDR3 nucleotides are TGTGCCAGCAGTCCTCCATATAGCACAGATACGCAGTATTTT. This codes for CASSPPYSTDTQYF.

This chain joins TRBV30 and TRBJ2-7; D tentatively reads TRBD1 or TRBD2 (7 bases each). Trimming removed 1 base at V and 5 bases at J, with 15 bases between. Per the germline V gene, CDR1 is GTSNPN and CDR2 is SVGIG (reference sequence). The CDR3 totals 14 residues. The CDR3 is CAWSERDRAHEQYF. For the CDR3, the DNA is TGTGCCTGGAGTGAGCGGGACAGAGCCCACGAGCAGTACTTC. The full variable domain, its missing parts supplied by reference TRBV30 and TRBJ2-7, is SQTIHQWPATLVQPVGSPLSLECTVEGTSNPNLYWYRQAAGRGLQLLFYSVGIGQISSEVPQNLSASRPQDRQFILSSKKLLLSDSGFYLCAWSERDRAHEQYFGPGTRLTVT.

The chain carries TRBV5-1 and TRBJ1-1, with 10 bases identical to TRBD1. Germline V lookup: CDR1 SGHRS, CDR2 YFSETQ. The CDR3 is made up of 16 amino acids. The ends lost 5 bases at V and 2 bases at J; junction bases unmatched: 9. The CDR3 DNA sequence: TGCGCCAGCAGATTCGGGACAGGGGCGTCTAACACTGAAGCTTTCTTT. This gives the protein CASRFGTGASNTEAFF.

The gene calls are TRBV9 and TRBJ1-2, with D possibly TRBD1 on 5 matching bases. The CDR3 spans 13 residues. CDR1 and CDR2 from the germline V gene are SGDLS and YYNGEE. V dropped 0 bases and J dropped 7 bases, with 10 bases sitting between them. The CDR3 DNA reads TGTGCCAGCAGCGTAGGAGGGGTCGGTGGCTACACCTTC. Encoded protein: CASSVGGVGGYTF.